Sequencing of this T cell receptor (beta chain) was carried out in a study of tumor-infiltrating lymphocytes in primary liver carcinoma. Without any cell sorting, about 18-31 mg of bulk tissue yielded co-extracted RNA and DNA. On this clonotype: In this CDR3 the conserved last residue, phenylalanine or tryptophan, is missing, so a read error is likely.

Researchers generated TCR beta cDNA from 500 to 600 ng of total RNA, relying on a constant-region primer. Nested multiplex PCR, run for three rounds with slightly modified ARM-PCR, yielded TCR beta libraries. Use of TRBV1-TRBV30 forward primers with a C-beta reverse primer characterized the first two PCR rounds, which lasted ten to eleven cycles each. TCRdb called the multiplex PCR reads again in MiXCR, with one record for every CDR3 protein. Here the sample spans about 100,000 distinct CDR3 sequences, around 63% being singletons. The germline CDR1 and CDR2 sequences are SQVTM and ANQGSEA. The CDR3 loop spans 15 amino acids. Losses at the gene ends were 2 bases for V and 2 bases for J; bases not matched to a gene: 7.

This TCR was sampled from a woman aged 55-75 years with primary liver carcinoma and hepatitis B virus infection. The sequencing input was liver tumor tissue from sampling region 5. Subset specified: tumor region T5, tumor centre. The V gene is TRBV29-1, the J gene TRBJ2-3; TRBD2 aligns across 7 bases. CDR3 DNA: TGCAGCGTTGAATACCAGCGGGGCTCCACAGATACGCAGTATTTA. It encodes CSVEYQRGSTDTQYL.